This T cell receptor beta chain stems from a study of CD8 T cells in ankylosing spondylitis. Study outcomes and limitations: Before this, some motif variants had been reported in reactive arthritis synovial fluid and blood. Matched synovial fluid from ankylosing spondylitis patients was reported to be enriched for disease-linked clones. A motif in TCR beta, a set of eight highly homologous variants, appeared characteristic of ankylosing spondylitis blood.

There are many counts of this clonotype. Its cognate antigen is unknown. TCRdb re-analysed the 5' RACE reads in MiXCR, keeping a single row per CDR3 protein. Counted here are about 100,000 distinct CDR3 sequences, roughly 8.3% occurring once; the ten biggest clones make up 9.5% to 10%. V was shortened by 4 bases and J by 2 bases, with 5 bases between the two germline ends. The CDR3 runs 12 residues. Per the germline V gene, CDR1 is SGHDN and CDR2 is FVKESK. Sequencing was done on a sample of blood, either unsorted or a sorted T cell fraction (not recorded which). The chain is built from TRBV14 and TRBJ1-1; no clear D gene. This TCR came from a male donor with ankylosing spondylitis or in good health (not recorded which). CDR3 DNA: TGTGCCAGCAGCCGCAGAAACACTGAAGCTTTCTTT. This translates into CASSRRNTEAFF.